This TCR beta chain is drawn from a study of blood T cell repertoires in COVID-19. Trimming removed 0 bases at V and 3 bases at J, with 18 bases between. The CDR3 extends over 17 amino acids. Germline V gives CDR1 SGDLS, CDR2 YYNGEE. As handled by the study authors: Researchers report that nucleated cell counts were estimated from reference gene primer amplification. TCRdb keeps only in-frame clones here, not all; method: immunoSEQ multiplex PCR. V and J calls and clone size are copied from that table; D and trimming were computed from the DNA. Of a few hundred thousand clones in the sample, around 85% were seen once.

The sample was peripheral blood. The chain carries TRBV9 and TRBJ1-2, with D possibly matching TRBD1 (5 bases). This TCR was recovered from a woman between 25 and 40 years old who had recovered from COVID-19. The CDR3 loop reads CASSVAGREEKDYGYTF. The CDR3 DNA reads TGTGCCAGCAGCGTAGCAGGCAGGGAGGAAAAAGACTATGGCTACACCTTC.